A single TCR beta chain is shown here with its context. The repertoire was sequenced with immunoSEQ multiplex PCR; TCRdb's copy has only in-frame clones and lacks some. The repertoire holds about 100,000 clones, with 80% to 90% as singletons. The sample belongs to a study of identifying expanded T cells in peripheral blood. V lost 4 bases to trimming and J lost 3 bases; unmatched junction nucleotides: 12. The CDR3 loop spans 17 amino acids. The chain joins TRBV6-7 to TRBJ1-5; 7 positions agree with TRBD1. TRBV6-7 is filed as an ORF, its function uncertain. Sequenced: blood. The clonotype comes from a person aged 18 to 75 in good health. In nucleotides, the CDR3 is TGTGCCAGCAGTTCCCCTTCTTGCAGGGGGGTCAATCAGCCCCAGCATTTT. This sequence encodes CASSSPSCRGVNQPQHF.